This T cell receptor beta chain was recovered during a study of blood T cell repertoires in COVID-19. Study information: Sites in the United States, Italy and Spain provided acute and convalescent COVID-19 samples. From T cells, B-cell-depleted T cells, or PBMCs came the material, which was cDNA or gDNA.

Germline CDR1 is MNHEY and CDR2 is SVGAGI. V shed 9 bases, J shed 6 bases, and the junction held 8 bases outside the gene matches. The CDR3 is 15 amino acids. Per the original methods: Quantification of nucleated cells was approximated via reference gene primer amplification. Measured with immunoSEQ multiplex PCR; TCRdb has only the in-frame clones, and not every one. Clonal size and the V and J genes are those of that table, whereas D and trimming came from the DNA. The profile shows roughly 32,000 clones, approximately 90% of them singletons. This TCR was sampled from a man between 50 and 59 years old with active or convalescent COVID-19. The V gene is TRBV6-5, the J gene TRBJ2-3; 14 nucleotides align to TRBD2. Source material: peripheral blood. CDR3 DNA: TGTGCCAGTGGGACTAGCGGGAGCCACGCGGATACGCAGTATTTT. This encodes CASGTSGSHADTQYF.